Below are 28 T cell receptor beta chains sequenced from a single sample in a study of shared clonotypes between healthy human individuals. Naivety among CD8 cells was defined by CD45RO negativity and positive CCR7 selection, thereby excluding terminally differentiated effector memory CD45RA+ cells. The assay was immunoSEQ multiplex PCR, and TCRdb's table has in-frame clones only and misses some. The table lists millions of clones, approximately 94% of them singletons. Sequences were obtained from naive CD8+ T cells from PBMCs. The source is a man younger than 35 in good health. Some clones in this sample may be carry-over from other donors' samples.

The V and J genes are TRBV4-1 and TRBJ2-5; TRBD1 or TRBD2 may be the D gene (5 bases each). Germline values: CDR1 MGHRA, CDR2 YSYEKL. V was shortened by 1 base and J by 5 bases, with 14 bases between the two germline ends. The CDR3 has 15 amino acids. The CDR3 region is CASSQAGPIGETQYF. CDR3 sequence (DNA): TGCGCCAGCAGCCAAGCGGGACCCATAGGGGAGACCCAGTACTTC.

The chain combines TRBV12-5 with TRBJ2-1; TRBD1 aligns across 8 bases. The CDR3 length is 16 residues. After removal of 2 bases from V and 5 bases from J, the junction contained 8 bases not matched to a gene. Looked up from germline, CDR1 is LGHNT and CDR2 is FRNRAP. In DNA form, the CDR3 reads TGTGCTAGTGGTTTGCTGACAGGGGCCCTGGACAATGAGCAGTTCTTC. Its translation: CASGLLTGALDNEQFF.

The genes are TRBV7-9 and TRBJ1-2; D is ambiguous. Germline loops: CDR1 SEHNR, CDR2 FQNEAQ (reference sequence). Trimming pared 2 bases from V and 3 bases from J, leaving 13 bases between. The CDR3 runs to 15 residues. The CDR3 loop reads CASSLPEDVYYGYTF. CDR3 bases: TGTGCCAGCAGCTTACCCGAGGACGTTTACTATGGCTACACCTTC.

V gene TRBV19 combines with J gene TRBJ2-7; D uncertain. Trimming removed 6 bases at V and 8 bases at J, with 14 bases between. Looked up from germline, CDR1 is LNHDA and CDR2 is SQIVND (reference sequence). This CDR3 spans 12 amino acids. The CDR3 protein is CASSPGSPQQYF. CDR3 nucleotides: TGTGCCAGTAGCCCTGGGTCGCCTCAGCAGTACTTC. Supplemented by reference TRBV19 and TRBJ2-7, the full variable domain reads DGGITQSPKYLFRKEGQNVTLSCEQNLNHDAMYWYRQDPGQGLRLIYYSQIVNDFQKGDIAEGYSVSREKKESFPLTVTSAQKNPTAFYLCASSPGSPQQYFGPGTRLTVT.

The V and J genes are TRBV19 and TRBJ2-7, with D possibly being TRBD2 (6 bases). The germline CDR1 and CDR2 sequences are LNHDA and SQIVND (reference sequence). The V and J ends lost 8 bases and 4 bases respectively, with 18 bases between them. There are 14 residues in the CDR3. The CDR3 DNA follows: TGTGCCAGTGCTACGTCGGGGACTTTATACGAGCAGTACTTC. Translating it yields CASATSGTLYEQYF.

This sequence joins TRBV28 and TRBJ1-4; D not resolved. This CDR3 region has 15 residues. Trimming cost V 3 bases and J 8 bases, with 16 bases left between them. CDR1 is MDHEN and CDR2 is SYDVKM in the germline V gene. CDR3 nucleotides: TGTGCCAGCAGTTTGGGCCTCTCTTCGGGGGAAAAACTGTTTTTT. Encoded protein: CASSLGLSSGEKLFF.

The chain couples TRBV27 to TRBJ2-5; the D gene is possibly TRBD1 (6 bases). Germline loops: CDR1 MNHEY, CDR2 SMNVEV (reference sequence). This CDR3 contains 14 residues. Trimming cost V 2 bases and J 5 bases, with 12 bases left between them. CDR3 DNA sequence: TGTGCCAGCAGTTTACCGGGACATCGTGAGACCCAGTACTTC. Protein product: CASSLPGHRETQYF.

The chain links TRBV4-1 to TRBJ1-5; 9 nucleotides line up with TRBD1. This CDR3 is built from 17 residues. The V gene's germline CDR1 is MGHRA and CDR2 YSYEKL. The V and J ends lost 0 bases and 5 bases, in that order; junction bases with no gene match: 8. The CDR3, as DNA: TGCGCCAGCAGCCAAGAAGATAGGACAGGGGCTGATCAGCCCCAGCATTTT. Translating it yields CASSQEDRTGADQPQHF.

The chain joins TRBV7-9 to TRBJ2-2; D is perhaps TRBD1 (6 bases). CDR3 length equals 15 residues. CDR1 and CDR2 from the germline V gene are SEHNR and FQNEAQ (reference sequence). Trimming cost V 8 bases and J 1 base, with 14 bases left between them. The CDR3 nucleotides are TGTGCCAGCGACAACCCAGGGGAGAACACCGGGGAGCTGTTTTTT. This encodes CASDNPGENTGELFF.

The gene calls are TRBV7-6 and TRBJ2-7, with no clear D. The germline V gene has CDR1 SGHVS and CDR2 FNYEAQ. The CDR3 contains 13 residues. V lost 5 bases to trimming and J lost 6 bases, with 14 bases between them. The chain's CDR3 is CASSPTDWGEQYF. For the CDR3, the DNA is TGTGCCAGCAGCCCAACCGATTGGGGCGAGCAGTACTTC.

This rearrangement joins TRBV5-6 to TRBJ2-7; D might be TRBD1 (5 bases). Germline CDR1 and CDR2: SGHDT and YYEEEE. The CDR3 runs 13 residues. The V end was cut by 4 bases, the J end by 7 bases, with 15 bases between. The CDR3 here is CASSHTDREEQYF. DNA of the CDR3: TGTGCCAGCAGCCATACAGACAGAGAAGAGCAGTACTTC.

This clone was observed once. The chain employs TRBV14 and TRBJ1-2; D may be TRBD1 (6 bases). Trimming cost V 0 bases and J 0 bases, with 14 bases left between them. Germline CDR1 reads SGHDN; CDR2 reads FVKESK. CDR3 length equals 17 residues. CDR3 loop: CASSQDGGRLANYGYTF. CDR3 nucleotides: TGTGCCAGCAGCCAAGATGGGGGCAGGTTAGCTAACTATGGCTACACCTTC. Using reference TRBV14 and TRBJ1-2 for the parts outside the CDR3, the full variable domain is EAGVTQFPSHSVIEKGQTVTLRCDPISGHDNLYWYRRVMGKEIKFLLHFVKESKQDESGMPNNRFLAERTGGTYSTLKVQPAELEDSGVYFCASSQDGGRLANYGYTFGSGTRLTVV.

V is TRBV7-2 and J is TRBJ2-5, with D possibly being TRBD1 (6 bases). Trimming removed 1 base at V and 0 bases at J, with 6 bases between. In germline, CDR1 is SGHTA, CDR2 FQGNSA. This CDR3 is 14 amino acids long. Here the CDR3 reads CASSLGTDQETQYF. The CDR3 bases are TGTGCCAGCAGCTTAGGGACAGACCAAGAGACCCAGTACTTC.

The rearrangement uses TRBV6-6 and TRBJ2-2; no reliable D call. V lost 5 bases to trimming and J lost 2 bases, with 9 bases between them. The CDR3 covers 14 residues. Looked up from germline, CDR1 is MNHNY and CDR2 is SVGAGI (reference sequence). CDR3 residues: CASSGQTNTGELFF. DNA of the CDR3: TGTGCCAGCAGTGGGCAGACTAACACCGGGGAGCTGTTTTTT.

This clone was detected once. CDR3 sequence: CASSLALSATGELFF. The CDR3 nucleotides read TGTGCCAGCAGCTTAGCCCTATCTGCCACCGGGGAGCTGTTTTTT. This rearrangement joins TRBV7-3 to TRBJ2-2, with no clear D. Per the germline V gene, CDR1 is SGHTA and CDR2 is FQGTGA. V was shortened by 2 bases and J by 4 bases, with 11 bases between the two germline ends. This CDR3 has 15 residues.

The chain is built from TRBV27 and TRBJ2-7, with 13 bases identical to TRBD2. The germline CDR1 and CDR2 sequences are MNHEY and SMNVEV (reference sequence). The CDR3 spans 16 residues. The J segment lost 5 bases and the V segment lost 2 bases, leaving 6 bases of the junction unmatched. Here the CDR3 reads CASSLGTSGREDEQYF. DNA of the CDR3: TGTGCCAGCAGTTTAGGAACTAGCGGGAGGGAAGACGAGCAGTACTTC.

The CDR3 DNA sequence: TGTGCCAGCAGTTTAATAACAAACGATGAGCAGTTCTTC. Protein: CASSLITNDEQFF. The chain couples TRBV27 to TRBJ2-1, with D uncertain. Between the trimmed V and J ends, which lost 2 bases and 8 bases, there was a span of 10 bases. CDR1 MNHEY and CDR2 SMNVEV come from the germline V gene (reference sequence). The CDR3 is 13 residues long.

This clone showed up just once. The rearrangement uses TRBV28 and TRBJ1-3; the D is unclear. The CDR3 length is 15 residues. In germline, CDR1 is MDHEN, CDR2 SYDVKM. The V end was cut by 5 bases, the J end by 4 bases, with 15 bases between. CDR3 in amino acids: CASSPREVEGNTIYF. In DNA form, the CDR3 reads TGTGCCAGCAGTCCCAGAGAGGTAGAAGGAAACACCATATATTTT.

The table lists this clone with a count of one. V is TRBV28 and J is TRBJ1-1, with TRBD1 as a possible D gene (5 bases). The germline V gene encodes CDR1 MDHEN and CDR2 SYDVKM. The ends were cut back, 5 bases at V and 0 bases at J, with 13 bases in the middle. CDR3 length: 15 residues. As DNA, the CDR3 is TGTGCCAGCAGTCGGCGACAGATAATGAACACTGAAGCTTTCTTT. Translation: CASSRRQIMNTEAFF.

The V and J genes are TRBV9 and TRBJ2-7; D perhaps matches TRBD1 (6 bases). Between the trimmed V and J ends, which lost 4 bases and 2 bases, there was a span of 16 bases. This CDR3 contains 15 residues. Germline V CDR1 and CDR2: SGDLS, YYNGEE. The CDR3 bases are TGTGCCAGCAGCACCTACAGGGATCCCCCCTACGAGCAGTACTTC. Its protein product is CASSTYRDPPYEQYF.

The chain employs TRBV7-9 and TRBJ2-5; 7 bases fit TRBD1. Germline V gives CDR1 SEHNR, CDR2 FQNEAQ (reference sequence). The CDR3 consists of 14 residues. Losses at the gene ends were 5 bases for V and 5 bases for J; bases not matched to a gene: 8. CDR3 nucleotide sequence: TGTGCCAGCAGCGTACAGGGGATGTTGGAGACCCAGTACTTC. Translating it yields CASSVQGMLETQYF.

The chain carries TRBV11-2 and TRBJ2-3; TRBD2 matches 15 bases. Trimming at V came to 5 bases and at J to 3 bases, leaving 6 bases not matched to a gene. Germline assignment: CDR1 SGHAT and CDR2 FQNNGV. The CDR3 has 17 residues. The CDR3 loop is CASSPGTSGRITDTQYF. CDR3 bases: TGTGCCAGCAGCCCCGGGACTAGCGGGAGGATTACAGATACGCAGTATTTT.

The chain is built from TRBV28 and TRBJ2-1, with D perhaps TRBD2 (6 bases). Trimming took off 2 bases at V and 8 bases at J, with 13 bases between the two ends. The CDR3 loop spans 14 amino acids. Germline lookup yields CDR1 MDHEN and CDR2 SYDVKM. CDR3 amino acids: CASSLPAGSDEQFF. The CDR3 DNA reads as TGTGCCAGCAGTTTACCTGCGGGAAGCGATGAGCAGTTCTTC.

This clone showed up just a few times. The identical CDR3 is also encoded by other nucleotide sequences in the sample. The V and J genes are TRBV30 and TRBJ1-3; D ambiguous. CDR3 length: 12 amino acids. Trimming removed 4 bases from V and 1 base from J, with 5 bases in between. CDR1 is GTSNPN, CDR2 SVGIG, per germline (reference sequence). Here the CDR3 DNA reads TGTGCCTGGACGGGGTCTGGAAACACCATATATTTT. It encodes CAWTGSGNTIYF.

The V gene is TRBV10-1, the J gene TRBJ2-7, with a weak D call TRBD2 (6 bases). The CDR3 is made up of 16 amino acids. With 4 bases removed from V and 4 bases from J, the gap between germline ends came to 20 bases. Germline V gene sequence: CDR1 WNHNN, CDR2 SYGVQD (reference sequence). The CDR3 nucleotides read TGCGCCAGCAGTGCCAGGCCCGGGACTCGAGGGTACGAGCAGTACTTC. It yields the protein CASSARPGTRGYEQYF.

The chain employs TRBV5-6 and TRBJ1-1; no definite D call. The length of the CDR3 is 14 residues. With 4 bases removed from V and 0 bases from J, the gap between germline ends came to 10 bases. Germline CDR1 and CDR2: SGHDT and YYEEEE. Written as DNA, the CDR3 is TGTGCCAGCAGCCTCGGAGCGGTGAACACTGAAGCTTTCTTT. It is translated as CASSLGAVNTEAFF.

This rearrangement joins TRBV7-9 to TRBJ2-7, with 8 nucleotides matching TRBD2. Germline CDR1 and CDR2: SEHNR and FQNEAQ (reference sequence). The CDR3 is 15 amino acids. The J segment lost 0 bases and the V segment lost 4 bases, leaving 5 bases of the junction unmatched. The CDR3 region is CASSSAGGSSYEQYF. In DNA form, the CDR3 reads TGTGCCAGCAGCTCCGCGGGGGGAAGCTCCTACGAGCAGTACTTC.

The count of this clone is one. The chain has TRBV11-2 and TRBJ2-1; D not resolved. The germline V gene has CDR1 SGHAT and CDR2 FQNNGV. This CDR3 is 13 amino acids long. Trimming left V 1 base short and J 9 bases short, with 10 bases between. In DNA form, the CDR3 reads TGTGCCAGCAGCTTAGCAGTAGTGAGTGAGCAGTTCTTC. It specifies CASSLAVVSEQFF.